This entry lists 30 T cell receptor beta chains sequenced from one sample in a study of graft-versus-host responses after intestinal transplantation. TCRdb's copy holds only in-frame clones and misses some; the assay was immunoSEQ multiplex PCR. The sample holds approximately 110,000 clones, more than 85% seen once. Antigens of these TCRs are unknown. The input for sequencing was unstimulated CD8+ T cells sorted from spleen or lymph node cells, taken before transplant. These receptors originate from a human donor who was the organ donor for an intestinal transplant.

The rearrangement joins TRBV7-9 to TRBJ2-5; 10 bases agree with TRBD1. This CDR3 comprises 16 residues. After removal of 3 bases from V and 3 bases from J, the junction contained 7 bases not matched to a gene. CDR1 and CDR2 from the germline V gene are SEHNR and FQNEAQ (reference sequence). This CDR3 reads CASSLYSGTGEETQYF. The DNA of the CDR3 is TGTGCCAGCAGCTTGTATTCCGGGACAGGGGAAGAGACCCAGTACTTC.

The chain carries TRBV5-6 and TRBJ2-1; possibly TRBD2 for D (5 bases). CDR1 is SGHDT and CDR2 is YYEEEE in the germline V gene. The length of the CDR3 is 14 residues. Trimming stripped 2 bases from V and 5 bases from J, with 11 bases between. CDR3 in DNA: TGTGCCAGCAGCTTTGAAGGACTTAACAATGAGCAGTTCTTC. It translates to CASSFEGLNNEQFF.

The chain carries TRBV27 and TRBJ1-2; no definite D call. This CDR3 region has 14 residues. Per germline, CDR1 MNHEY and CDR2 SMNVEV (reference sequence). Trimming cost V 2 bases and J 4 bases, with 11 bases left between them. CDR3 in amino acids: CASSLRGFGYGYTF. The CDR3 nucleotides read TGTGCCAGCAGTTTACGGGGATTCGGCTATGGCTACACCTTC.

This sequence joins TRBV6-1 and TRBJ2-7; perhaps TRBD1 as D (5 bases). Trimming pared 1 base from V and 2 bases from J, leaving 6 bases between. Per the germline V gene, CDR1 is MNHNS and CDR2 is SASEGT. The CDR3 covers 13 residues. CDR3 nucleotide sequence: TGTGCCAGCAGTGAAGGGGGCCCCTACGAGCAGTACTTC. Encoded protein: CASSEGGPYEQYF.

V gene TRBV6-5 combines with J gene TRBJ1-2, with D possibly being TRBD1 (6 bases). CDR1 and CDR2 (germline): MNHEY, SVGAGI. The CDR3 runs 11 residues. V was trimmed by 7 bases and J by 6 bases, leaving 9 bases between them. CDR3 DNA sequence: TGTGCCAGCAAGGGGGGCGATGGCTACACCTTC. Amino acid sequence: CASKGGDGYTF.

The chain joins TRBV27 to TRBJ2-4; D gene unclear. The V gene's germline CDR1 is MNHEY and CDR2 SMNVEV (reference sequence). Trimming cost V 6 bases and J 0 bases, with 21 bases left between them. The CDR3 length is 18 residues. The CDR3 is CASRPGPIYWLAKNIQYF. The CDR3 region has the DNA TGTGCCAGCAGACCGGGTCCAATTTATTGGCTAGCCAAAAACATTCAGTACTTC.

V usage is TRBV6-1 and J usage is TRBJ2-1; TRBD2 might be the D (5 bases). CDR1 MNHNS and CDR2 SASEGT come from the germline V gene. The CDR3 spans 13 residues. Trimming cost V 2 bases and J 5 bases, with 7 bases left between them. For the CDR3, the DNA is TGTGCCAGCAGTGAAACACTAGACAATGAGCAGTTCTTC. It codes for CASSETLDNEQFF.

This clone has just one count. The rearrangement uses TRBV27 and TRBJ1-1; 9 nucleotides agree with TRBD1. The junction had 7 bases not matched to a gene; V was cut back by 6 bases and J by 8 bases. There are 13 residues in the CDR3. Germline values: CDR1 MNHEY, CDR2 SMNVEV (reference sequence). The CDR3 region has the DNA TGTGCCAGCAGCCCTGGGACAGGGACCGAAGCTTTCTTT. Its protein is CASSPGTGTEAFF.

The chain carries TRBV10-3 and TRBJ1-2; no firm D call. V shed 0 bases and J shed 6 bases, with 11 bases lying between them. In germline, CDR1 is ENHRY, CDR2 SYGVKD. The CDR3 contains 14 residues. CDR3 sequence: CAISESLWEDGYTF. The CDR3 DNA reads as TGTGCCATCAGTGAGTCGTTATGGGAGGATGGCTACACCTTC.

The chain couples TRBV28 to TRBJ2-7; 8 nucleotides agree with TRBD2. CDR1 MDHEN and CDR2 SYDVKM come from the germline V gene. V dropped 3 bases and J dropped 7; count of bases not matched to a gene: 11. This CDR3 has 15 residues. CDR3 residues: CASSFLSSGMIEQYF. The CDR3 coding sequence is TGTGCCAGCAGTTTTCTGAGTAGCGGGATGATAGAGCAGTACTTC.

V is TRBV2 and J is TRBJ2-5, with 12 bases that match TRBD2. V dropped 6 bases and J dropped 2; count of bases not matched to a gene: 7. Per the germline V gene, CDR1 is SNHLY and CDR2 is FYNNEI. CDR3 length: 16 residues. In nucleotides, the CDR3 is TGTGCCAGCAGCGATGCCCTAGCGGGAGGGCAAGAGACCCAGTACTTC. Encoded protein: CASSDALAGGQETQYF. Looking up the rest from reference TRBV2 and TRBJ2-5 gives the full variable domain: EPEVTQTPSHQVTQMGQEVILRCVPISNHLYFYWYRQILGQKVEFLVSFYNNEISEKSEIFDDQFSVERPDGSNFTLKIRSTKLEDSAMYFCASSDALAGGQETQYFGPGTRLLVL.

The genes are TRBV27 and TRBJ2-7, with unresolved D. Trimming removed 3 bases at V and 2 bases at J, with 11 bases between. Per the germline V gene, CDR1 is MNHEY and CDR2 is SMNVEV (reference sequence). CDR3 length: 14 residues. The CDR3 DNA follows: TGTGCCAGCAGTTTGGGCAGAGGACCCTACGAGCAGTACTTC. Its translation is CASSLGRGPYEQYF.

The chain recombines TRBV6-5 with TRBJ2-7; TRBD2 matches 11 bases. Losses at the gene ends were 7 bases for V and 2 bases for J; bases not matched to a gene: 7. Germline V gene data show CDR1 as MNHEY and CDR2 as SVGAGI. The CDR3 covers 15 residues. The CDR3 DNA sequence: TGTGCCAGCACCTTCATAGCGGGAGGGGCCTACGAGCAGTACTTC. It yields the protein CASTFIAGGAYEQYF.

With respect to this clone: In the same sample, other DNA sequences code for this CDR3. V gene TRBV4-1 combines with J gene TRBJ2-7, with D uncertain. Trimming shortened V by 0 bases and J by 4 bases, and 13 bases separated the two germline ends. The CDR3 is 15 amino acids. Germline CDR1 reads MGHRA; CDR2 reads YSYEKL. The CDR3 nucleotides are TGCGCCAGCAGCCAAGACGCGCTGGAACCTTACGAGCAGTACTTC. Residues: CASSQDALEPYEQYF.

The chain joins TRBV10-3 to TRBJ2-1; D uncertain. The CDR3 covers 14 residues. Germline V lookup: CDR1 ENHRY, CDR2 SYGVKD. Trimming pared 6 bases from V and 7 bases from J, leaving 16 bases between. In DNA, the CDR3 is TGTGCCATCAGCCCTCTGGAGACCATTAATGAGCAGTTCTTC. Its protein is CAISPLETINEQFF.

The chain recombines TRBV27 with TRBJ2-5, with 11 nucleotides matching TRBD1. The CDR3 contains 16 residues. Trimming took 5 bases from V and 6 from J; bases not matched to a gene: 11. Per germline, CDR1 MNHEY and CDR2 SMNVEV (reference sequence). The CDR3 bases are TGTGCCAGCAGTCCAATTAGGACAGGGGGCGCGAAGACCCAGTACTTC. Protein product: CASSPIRTGGAKTQYF.

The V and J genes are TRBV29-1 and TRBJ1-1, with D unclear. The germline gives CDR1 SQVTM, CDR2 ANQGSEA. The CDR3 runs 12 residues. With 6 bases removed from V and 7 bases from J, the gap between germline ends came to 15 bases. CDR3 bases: TGCAGCGTCTGGATGGGATCGGGTGAAGCTTTCTTT. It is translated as CSVWMGSGEAFF.

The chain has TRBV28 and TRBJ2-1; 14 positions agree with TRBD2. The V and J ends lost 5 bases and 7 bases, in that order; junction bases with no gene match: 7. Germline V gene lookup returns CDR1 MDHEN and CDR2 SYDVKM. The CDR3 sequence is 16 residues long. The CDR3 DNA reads TGTGCCAGCAGTCGGACTAGCGGGAGGCCCCAGAATGAGCAGTTCTTC. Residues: CASSRTSGRPQNEQFF. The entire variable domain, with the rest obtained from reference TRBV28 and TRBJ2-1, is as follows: DVKVTQSSRYLVKRTGEKVFLECVQDMDHENMFWYRQDPGLGLRLIYFSYDVKMKEKGDIPEGYSVSREKKERFSLILESASTNQTSMYLCASSRTSGRPQNEQFFGPGTRLTVL.

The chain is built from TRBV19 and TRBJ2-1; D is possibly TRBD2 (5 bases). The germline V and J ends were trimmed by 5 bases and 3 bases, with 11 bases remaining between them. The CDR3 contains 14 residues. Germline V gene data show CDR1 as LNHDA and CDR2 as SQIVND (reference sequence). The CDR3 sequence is CASSFREHYNEQFF. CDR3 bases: TGTGCCAGTAGTTTTCGGGAACACTACAATGAGCAGTTCTTC. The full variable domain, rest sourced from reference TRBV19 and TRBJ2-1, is DGGITQSPKYLFRKEGQNVTLSCEQNLNHDAMYWYRQDPGQGLRLIYYSQIVNDFQKGDIAEGYSVSREKKESFPLTVTSAQKNPTAFYLCASSFREHYNEQFFGPGTRLTVL.

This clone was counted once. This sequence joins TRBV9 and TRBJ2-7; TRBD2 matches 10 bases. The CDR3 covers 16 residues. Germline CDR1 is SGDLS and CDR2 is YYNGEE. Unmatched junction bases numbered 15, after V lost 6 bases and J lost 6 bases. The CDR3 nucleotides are TGTGCCAGCACCCTAGGGGGTAGCGGGAGGATAGGCGAGCAGTACTTC. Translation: CASTLGGSGRIGEQYF.

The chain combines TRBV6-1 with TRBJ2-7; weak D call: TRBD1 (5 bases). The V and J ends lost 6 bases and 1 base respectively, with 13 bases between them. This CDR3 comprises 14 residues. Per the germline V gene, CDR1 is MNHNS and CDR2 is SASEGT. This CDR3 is CASRGQGSSYEQYF. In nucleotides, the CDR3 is TGTGCCAGCAGGGGGCAGGGAAGTTCCTACGAGCAGTACTTC.

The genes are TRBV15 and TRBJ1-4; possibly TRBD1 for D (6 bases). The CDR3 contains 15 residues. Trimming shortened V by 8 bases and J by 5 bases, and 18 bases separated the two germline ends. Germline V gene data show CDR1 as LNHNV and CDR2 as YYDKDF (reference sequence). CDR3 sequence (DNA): TGTGCCACCGGTAGCGGGGGGGCTTCGAATGAAAAACTGTTTTTT. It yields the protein CATGSGGASNEKLFF.

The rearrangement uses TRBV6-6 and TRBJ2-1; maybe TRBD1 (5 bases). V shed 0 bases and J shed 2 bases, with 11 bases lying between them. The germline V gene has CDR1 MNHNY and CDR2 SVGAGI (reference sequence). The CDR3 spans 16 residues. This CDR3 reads CASSYSRRVPYNEQFF. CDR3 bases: TGTGCCAGCAGTTACTCGCGCAGGGTACCCTACAATGAGCAGTTCTTC.

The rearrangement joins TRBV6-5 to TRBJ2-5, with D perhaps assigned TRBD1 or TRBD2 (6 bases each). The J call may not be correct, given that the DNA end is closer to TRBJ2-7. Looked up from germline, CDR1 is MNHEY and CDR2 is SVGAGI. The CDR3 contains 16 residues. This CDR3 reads CASSYSGTTGAYEQYF. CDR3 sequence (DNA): TGTGCCAGCAGTTACTCCGGGACGACGGGGGCATACGAGCAGTACTTC.

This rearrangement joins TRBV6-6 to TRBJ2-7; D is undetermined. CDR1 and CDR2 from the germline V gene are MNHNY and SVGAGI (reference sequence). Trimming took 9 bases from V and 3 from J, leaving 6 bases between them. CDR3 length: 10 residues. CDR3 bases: TGTGCCAGGTCCCACTACGAGCAGTACTTC. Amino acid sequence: CARSHYEQYF.

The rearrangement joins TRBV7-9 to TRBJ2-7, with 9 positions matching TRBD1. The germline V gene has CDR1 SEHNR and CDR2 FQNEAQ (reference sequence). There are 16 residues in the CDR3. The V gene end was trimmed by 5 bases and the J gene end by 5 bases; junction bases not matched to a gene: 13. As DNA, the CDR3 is TGTGCCAGCAGCCCTGATCCGGGACAGGGCCCGGACGAGCAGTACTTC. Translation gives CASSPDPGQGPDEQYF.

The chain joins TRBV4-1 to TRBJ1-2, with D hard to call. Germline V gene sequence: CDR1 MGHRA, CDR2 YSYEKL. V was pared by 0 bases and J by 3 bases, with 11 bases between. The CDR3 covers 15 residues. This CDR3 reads CASSQDRTDDYGYTF. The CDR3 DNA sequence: TGCGCCAGCAGCCAAGACAGAACAGACGACTATGGCTACACCTTC.

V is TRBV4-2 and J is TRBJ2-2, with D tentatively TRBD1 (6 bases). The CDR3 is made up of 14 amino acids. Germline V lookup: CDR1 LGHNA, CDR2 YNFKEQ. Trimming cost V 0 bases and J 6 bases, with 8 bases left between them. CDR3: CASSQEQGPGELFF. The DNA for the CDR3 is TGTGCCAGCAGCCAAGAACAGGGCCCCGGGGAGCTGTTTTTT.

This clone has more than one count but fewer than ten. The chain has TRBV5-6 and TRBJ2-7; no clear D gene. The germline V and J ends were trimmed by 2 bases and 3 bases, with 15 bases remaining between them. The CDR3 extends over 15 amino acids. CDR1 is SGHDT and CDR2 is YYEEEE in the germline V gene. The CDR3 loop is CASSLYSPIFYEQYF. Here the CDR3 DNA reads TGTGCCAGCAGCTTATACAGCCCGATATTCTACGAGCAGTACTTC.

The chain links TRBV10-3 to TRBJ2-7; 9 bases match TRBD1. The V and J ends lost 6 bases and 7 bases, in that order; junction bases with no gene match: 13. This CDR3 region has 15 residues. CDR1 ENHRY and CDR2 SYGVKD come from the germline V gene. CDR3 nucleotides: TGTGCCATCAGCACAGGGGGCGCGCGGTCTGGAGAGCAGTACTTC. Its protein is CAISTGGARSGEQYF.